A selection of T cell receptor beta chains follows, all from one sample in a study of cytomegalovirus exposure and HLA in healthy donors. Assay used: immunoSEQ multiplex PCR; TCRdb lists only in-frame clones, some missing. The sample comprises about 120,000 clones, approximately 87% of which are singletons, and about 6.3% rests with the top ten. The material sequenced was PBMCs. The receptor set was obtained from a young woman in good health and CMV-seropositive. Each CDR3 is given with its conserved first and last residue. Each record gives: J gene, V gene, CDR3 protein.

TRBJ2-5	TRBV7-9	CASSLISSLRETQYF
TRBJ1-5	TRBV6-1	CAVRTVTGQPQHF
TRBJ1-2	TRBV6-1	CASSEVAGGDYGYTF
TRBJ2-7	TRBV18	CASSPLRTSGAYEQYF
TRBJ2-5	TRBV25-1	CASSESKRETETQYF
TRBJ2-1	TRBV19	CASSLSGQAGENEQFF
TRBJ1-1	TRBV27	CASKYSGSPNTEAFF
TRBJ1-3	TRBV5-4	CASSLESSGNTIYF
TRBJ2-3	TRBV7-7	CASSLSGTDTQYF
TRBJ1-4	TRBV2	CASNRQGTNEKLFF
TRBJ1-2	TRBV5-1	CASSLAEGQAYGYTF
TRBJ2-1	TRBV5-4	CASSNRLENNEQFF
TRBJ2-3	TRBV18	CASSPPGLAGSDTQYF
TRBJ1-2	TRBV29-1	CSATRQGANYGYTF
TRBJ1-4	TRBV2	CASSESDEKLFF
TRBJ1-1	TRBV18	CASSPRQGEAFF